This T cell receptor beta chain came from a study of cytomegalovirus exposure and HLA in healthy donors. The germline V gene encodes CDR1 MNHNS and CDR2 SASEGT. This CDR3 has 15 amino acids. V lost 4 bases to trimming and J lost 3 bases; unmatched junction nucleotides: 5. Each donor's status was that of a healthy bone marrow donor. The study sampled nominally healthy donors, though unrecorded immune exposures were likely. Notes on the study in general: In a later analysis, CMV-associated beta chains were mostly HLA-associated, it appeared.

As concerns this clone: Its target is unknown.

PCR involved 60 Vbeta and 13 Jbeta primers. TCRdb's copy holds only in-frame clones and misses some; the assay was immunoSEQ multiplex PCR. The table records 150,000 or so clones, 60% to 80% of them present only once. This chain joins TRBV6-1 and TRBJ1-5, with TRBD1 matching over 8 bases. The TCR originated in a man in his fifties or sixties in good health and CMV-seropositive. Input material: PBMCs. The CDR3 coding sequence is TGTGCCAGCAGTGCCCACAGGGGGAACAATCAGCCCCAGCATTTT. Translating gives CASSAHRGNNQPQHF.